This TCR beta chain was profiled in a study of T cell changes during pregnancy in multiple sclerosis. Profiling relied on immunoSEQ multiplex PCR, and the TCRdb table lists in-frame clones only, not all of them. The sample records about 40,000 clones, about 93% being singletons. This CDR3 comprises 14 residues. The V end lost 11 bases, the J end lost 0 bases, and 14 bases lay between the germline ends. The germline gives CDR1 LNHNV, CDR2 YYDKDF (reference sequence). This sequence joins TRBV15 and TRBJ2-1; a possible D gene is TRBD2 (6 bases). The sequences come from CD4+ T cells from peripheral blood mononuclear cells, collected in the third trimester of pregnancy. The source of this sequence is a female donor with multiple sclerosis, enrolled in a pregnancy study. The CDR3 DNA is TGTGCCGCAGCCCCGGACTACTCCTACAATGAGCAGTTCTTC. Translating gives CAAAPDYSYNEQFF. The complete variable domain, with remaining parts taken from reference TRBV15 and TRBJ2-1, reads DAMVIQNPRYQVTQFGKPVTLSCSQTLNHNVMYWYQQKSSQAPKLLFHYYDKDFNNEADTPDNFQSRRPNTSFCFLDIRSPGLGDTAMYLCAAAPDYSYNEQFFGPGTRLTVL.